Listed here are 21 T cell receptor beta chains from one sample, sequenced in a study of blood T cell repertoires in COVID-19. TCRdb keeps only in-frame clones here, not all; method: immunoSEQ multiplex PCR. The top ten clones hold roughly 5% of a sample with over 200,000 clones, around 85% of them seen once. Sequenced: peripheral blood. Source of these receptors: a human donor in a cohort sampled during active COVID-19.

The chain carries TRBV5-6 and TRBJ2-7, with TRBD2 matching over 8 bases. The CDR3 has 14 residues. Unmatched junction bases numbered 5, after V lost 4 bases and J lost 2 bases. Germline lookup yields CDR1 SGHDT and CDR2 YYEEEE. In nucleotides, the CDR3 is TGTGCCAGCAGCCGCGGGGGGAAGGCCTACGAGCAGTACTTC. Amino acids: CASSRGGKAYEQYF. The full variable domain, rest sourced from reference TRBV5-6 and TRBJ2-7, is DAGVTQSPTHLIKTRGQQVTLRCSPKSGHDTVSWYQQALGQGPQFIFQYYEEEERQRGNFPDRFSGHQFPNYSSELNVNALLLGDSALYLCASSRGGKAYEQYFGPGTRLTVT.

CDR3 sequence: CATSREYGAGEETQYF. DNA of the CDR3: TGTGCCACCAGCAGAGAGTATGGGGCAGGGGAAGAGACCCAGTACTTC. V is TRBV15 and J is TRBJ2-5; perhaps TRBD1 as D (6 bases). Trimming left V 0 bases short and J 3 bases short, with 14 bases between. The CDR3 contains 16 residues. Looked up from germline, CDR1 is LNHNV and CDR2 is YYDKDF (reference sequence).

The chain combines TRBV18 with TRBJ2-7; 9 bases are a match to TRBD2. The CDR3 is 16 amino acids. V lost 3 bases to trimming and J lost 0 bases; unmatched junction nucleotides: 6. From germline, CDR1 is KGHSH and CDR2 LQKENI. CDR3 bases: TGTGCCAGCTCACCTGGACTAGCGATAAGCTCCTACGAGCAGTACTTC. Its protein product is CASSPGLAISSYEQYF.

In this sample, this clone turned up once. V and J are TRBV2 and TRBJ2-7; perhaps TRBD2 as D (5 bases). Trimming took 4 bases from V and 0 from J, leaving 13 bases between them. The CDR3 runs 15 residues. Germline CDR1 reads SNHLY; CDR2 reads FYNNEI. Here the CDR3 DNA reads TGTGCCAGCAGTGGCGTGGACTTCAGCTCCTACGAGCAGTACTTC. It codes for CASSGVDFSSYEQYF.

This sequence joins TRBV5-1 and TRBJ2-3, with TRBD1 matching over 12 bases. The CDR3 length is 15 residues. The J segment lost 2 bases and the V segment lost 5 bases, leaving 3 bases of the junction unmatched. Germline V gene lookup returns CDR1 SGHRS and CDR2 YFSETQ. In nucleotides, the CDR3 is TGCGCCAGCAGAGGGACAGGGGGCCCCACAGATACGCAGTATTTT. It is translated as CASRGTGGPTDTQYF.

This clone was detected a few times. The rearrangement joins TRBV7-9 to TRBJ1-2; no clear D. The CDR3 length is 13 residues. Trimming stripped 2 bases from V and 2 bases from J, with 6 bases between. Germline CDR1 reads SEHNR; CDR2 reads FQNEAQ (reference sequence). CDR3 bases: TGTGCCAGCAGCTTAACCGCGAACTATGGCTACACCTTC. This encodes CASSLTANYGYTF.

This chain joins TRBV27 and TRBJ1-1; 8 nucleotides line up with TRBD1. The CDR3 is 15 amino acids. V dropped 6 bases and J dropped 1; count of bases not matched to a gene: 7. Germline-derived CDR1 and CDR2 are MNHEY and SMNVEV (reference sequence). CDR3 DNA sequence: TGTGCCAGCAGACATCCCGGGACAGGGAACACTGAAGCTTTCTTT. It encodes CASRHPGTGNTEAFF.

The table lists this clone with a few counts. This sequence joins TRBV7-9 and TRBJ2-1; 7 bases are a match to TRBD1. The CDR3 sequence is 15 residues long. Germline CDR1 is SEHNR and CDR2 is FQNEAQ (reference sequence). V trimming: 1 base; J trimming: 3 bases; junction bases outside the gene matches: 3. The CDR3 spells CASSLVGGYYNEQFF. The CDR3 bases are TGTGCCAGCAGCTTAGTAGGGGGCTACTACAATGAGCAGTTCTTC.

A single count supports this clone. The CDR3 DNA reads as TGTGCCAGCTCACCAAGGACAGGGAGAGAGACCCAGTACTTC. Its translation: CASSPRTGRETQYF. The V call is TRBV18, the J call TRBJ2-5, with 8 bases identical to TRBD1. This CDR3 spans 14 amino acids. Germline CDR1 and CDR2: KGHSH and LQKENI. The ends lost 2 bases at V and 4 bases at J; junction bases unmatched: 3.

The chain combines TRBV29-1 with TRBJ2-7; TRBD2 aligns across 11 bases. V gave up 5 bases and J gave up 2 bases; unmatched junction bases: 8. The CDR3 loop spans 15 amino acids. CDR1 is SQVTM and CDR2 is ANQGSEA in the germline V gene. The CDR3 DNA sequence: TGCAGCGTTAAAAGGGGACTAGCGGCCCCCTACGAGCAGTACTTC. Amino acids: CSVKRGLAAPYEQYF.

V usage is TRBV5-6 and J usage is TRBJ2-7; 7 bases line up with TRBD1. The CDR3 loop spans 15 amino acids. Germline loops: CDR1 SGHDT, CDR2 YYEEEE. After removal of 0 bases from V and 4 bases from J, the junction contained 7 bases not matched to a gene. The DNA for the CDR3 is TGTGCCAGCAGCTTGGGGGGACAGACTACATACGAGCAGTACTTC. Translating gives CASSLGGQTTYEQYF.

This sequence joins TRBV28 and TRBJ1-3, with a weak D call TRBD1 (5 bases). CDR3 length: 15 residues. The V gene's germline CDR1 is MDHEN and CDR2 SYDVKM. V was pared by 7 bases and J by 2 bases, with 15 bases between. This chain's CDR3 is CASTRFGGAGNTIYF. CDR3 nucleotides: TGTGCCAGCACTCGGTTCGGGGGGGCTGGAAACACCATATATTTT.

The chain combines TRBV28 with TRBJ1-2, with D hard to call. The CDR3 loop spans 12 amino acids. Between the trimmed V and J ends, which lost 5 bases and 8 bases, there was a span of 12 bases. CDR1 and CDR2 (germline): MDHEN, SYDVKM. DNA of the CDR3: TGTGCCAGCAGTCCCCGCGCGTCGGGCTACACCTTC. Residues: CASSPRASGYTF.

The rearrangement joins TRBV2 to TRBJ1-1, with unresolved D. CDR3 length: 14 residues. CDR1 and CDR2 from the germline V gene are SNHLY and FYNNEI. The germline V and J ends were trimmed by 3 bases and 0 bases, with 8 bases remaining between them. CDR3 region: CASSDGRMNTEAFF. The CDR3 DNA is TGTGCCAGCAGTGATGGGAGAATGAACACTGAAGCTTTCTTT.

In its sample, this clone was seen a few times. This chain links TRBV6-6 with TRBJ2-7; tentatively, D is TRBD2 (6 bases). This CDR3 comprises 13 residues. CDR1 is MNHNY and CDR2 is SVGAGI in the germline V gene (reference sequence). V lost 10 bases, J lost 2 bases, and 15 bases lay in between. This CDR3 reads CATTAGSAYEQYF. The CDR3 coding sequence is TGTGCCACTACCGCGGGGTCGGCCTACGAGCAGTACTTC.

This chain connects TRBV4-3 to TRBJ1-2, with TRBD1 matching 7 bases. This CDR3 comprises 15 residues. From germline, CDR1 is LGHNA and CDR2 YSLEER. The junction had 6 bases not matched to a gene; V was cut back by 0 bases and J by 5 bases. The CDR3 loop is CASSQDKGGLYGYTF. DNA for the CDR3: TGCGCCAGCAGCCAAGATAAAGGGGGCCTATATGGCTACACCTTC.

This clone was picked up a small number of times. This sequence joins TRBV5-6 and TRBJ1-1; 7 bases map to TRBD1. Losses at the gene ends were 0 bases for V and 3 bases for J; bases not matched to a gene: 8. The CDR3 loop spans 16 amino acids. Germline CDR1 and CDR2: SGHDT and YYEEEE. The CDR3 here is CASSLGMDRRDTEAFF. CDR3 coding DNA: TGTGCCAGCAGCTTGGGGATGGACAGGCGGGACACTGAAGCTTTCTTT.

The chain carries TRBV7-2 and TRBJ2-7, with TRBD2 matching over 10 bases. The CDR3 has 14 residues. CDR1 is SGHTA, CDR2 FQGNSA, per germline. The V and J ends lost 10 bases and 4 bases, in that order; junction bases with no gene match: 10. CDR3 sequence (DNA): TGTGCCATCAGAACCCGGACTAGCGGTTACGAGCAGTACTTC. It encodes CAIRTRTSGYEQYF.

A note on this clone: The sample holds other DNA sequences that translate to the same CDR3. The rearrangement uses TRBV5-1 and TRBJ1-1; D is unresolved. Germline V gene sequence: CDR1 SGHRS, CDR2 YFSETQ. The ends were cut back, 2 bases at V and 0 bases at J, with 5 bases in the middle. This CDR3 has 13 residues. The CDR3 DNA reads TGCGCCAGCAGCTTCATAGTGAACACTGAAGCTTTCTTT. It is translated as CASSFIVNTEAFF. The whole variable domain, filled in from reference TRBV5-1 and TRBJ1-1, reads KAGVTQTPRYLIKTRGQQVTLSCSPISGHRSVSWYQQTPGQGLQFLFEYFSETQRNKGNFPGRFSGRQFSNSRSEMNVSTLELGDSALYLCASSFIVNTEAFFGQGTRLTVV.

V and J are TRBV5-1 and TRBJ1-2; TRBD1 might be the D (6 bases). This CDR3 is built from 14 residues. V was shortened by 2 bases and J by 4 bases, with 12 bases between the two germline ends. Germline V gene data show CDR1 as SGHRS and CDR2 as YFSETQ. This CDR3 reads CASSFGGLGYGYTF. The CDR3 coding sequence is TGCGCCAGCAGCTTCGGGGGGCTGGGCTATGGCTACACCTTC.

This sequence joins TRBV28 and TRBJ2-7, with TRBD1 matching 11 bases. V shed 10 bases, J shed 3 bases, and the junction held 8 bases outside the gene matches. The germline gives CDR1 MDHEN, CDR2 SYDVKM. The CDR3 contains 14 residues. As DNA, the CDR3 is TGTGCCACTTGGACAGGGGGCAAATACTACGAGCAGTACTTC. It is translated as CATWTGGKYYEQYF.